The 6 T cell receptor beta chains below all came from one sample that was sequenced in a study of blood T cell repertoires in COVID-19. Only in-frame clones appear in the TCRdb table, and some are missing; sequencing was by immunoSEQ multiplex PCR. Among a few hundred thousand clones, about 90% were seen once, and the ten largest hold under 6.5%. Sequencing input: peripheral blood. Every receptor here comes from a man younger than 30 who had recovered from COVID-19.

Turning to this clone: Its ends do not fully match the called genes, so a read error is possible. The chain combines TRBV5-1 with TRBJ2-2, with a possible D match to TRBD1 (6 bases). Germline V CDR1 and CDR2: SGHRS, YFSETQ. The length of the CDR3 is 16 residues. The CDR3 DNA follows: TGCGCCAGCAGCTTGATGGGGGCCCCGAACGCCGGGGAGCTGTTTTTT. Encoded protein: CASSLMGAPNAGELFF.

A note on this clone: The sample contains more than one DNA sequence encoding this CDR3. The J gene is TRBJ1-2, the V gene TRBV6-5; D perhaps matches TRBD1 (5 bases). The CDR3 loop spans 14 amino acids. Germline-derived CDR1 and CDR2 are MNHEY and SVGAGI. Trimming took off 0 bases at V and 4 bases at J, with 9 bases between the two ends. CDR3 sequence reads: CASSYSRRGYGYTF. The CDR3 DNA follows: TGTGCCAGCAGTTACTCGAGAAGGGGCTATGGCTACACCTTC.

The rearrangement links TRBV7-9 to TRBJ2-3, with a weak D call TRBD1 (6 bases). Trimming stripped 4 bases from V and 3 bases from J, with 23 bases between. The CDR3 length is 18 residues. CDR1 SEHNR and CDR2 FQNEAQ come from the germline V gene (reference sequence). CDR3 in amino acids: CASSSGNSGGLGTDTQYF. Written as DNA, the CDR3 is TGTGCCAGCAGCTCGGGGAACAGTGGGGGCCTGGGGACAGATACGCAGTATTTT.

The V gene is TRBV19, the J gene TRBJ2-3; 12 nucleotides agree with TRBD1. Germline values: CDR1 LNHDA, CDR2 SQIVND (reference sequence). The CDR3 loop spans 16 amino acids. V gave up 3 bases and J gave up 1 base; unmatched junction bases: 2. The CDR3 nucleotides read TGTGCCAGTAGTATGGGGGACAGGGGGCGCACAGATACGCAGTATTTT. The encoded protein is CASSMGDRGRTDTQYF. Together with reference TRBV19 and TRBJ2-3, the CDR3 gives the full variable domain: DGGITQSPKYLFRKEGQNVTLSCEQNLNHDAMYWYRQDPGQGLRLIYYSQIVNDFQKGDIAEGYSVSREKKESFPLTVTSAQKNPTAFYLCASSMGDRGRTDTQYFGPGTRLTVL.

CDR3 sequence (DNA): TGCGCCAGCAGCCAAGAAGGGGTCGGGGGAAACGCGAATGGCTACACCTTC. Translating it yields CASSQEGVGGNANGYTF. J is TRBJ1-2 and V is TRBV4-1, with a weak D call TRBD1 (5 bases). This CDR3 contains 17 residues. V gave up 0 bases and J gave up 6 bases, with 20 bases separating them. The germline V gene encodes CDR1 MGHRA and CDR2 YSYEKL.

The chain couples TRBV5-4 to TRBJ1-2; D not certain. The ends were cut back, 0 bases at V and 0 bases at J, with 12 bases in the middle. The CDR3 loop spans 16 amino acids. In germline, CDR1 is SGHNT, CDR2 YYREEE (reference sequence). The CDR3 sequence: CASSLALEASNYGYTF. CDR3 bases: TGTGCCAGCAGCTTGGCCCTCGAAGCTTCTAACTATGGCTACACCTTC.